This entry lists 11 T cell receptor beta chains sequenced from one sample in a study of identical twins. TCRdb fed the 5' RACE reads into MiXCR, producing one record per CDR3 protein. The sample has around 230,000 distinct CDR3 sequences; over 5% are singletons. These data also formed part of another study, on T cells expressing NK-cell markers.

Sequenced: CD8+ T cells sorted from blood. All receptors derive from a woman aged 18-29 years in good health.

This clonotype was picked up a small number of times. The chain's CDR3 is CASSVDGSNSPLHF. CDR3 nucleotide sequence: TGTGCCAGCAGCGTGGACGGCTCAAATTCACCCCTCCACTTT. The rearrangement joins TRBV5-4 to TRBJ1-6; D remains unclear. The CDR3 loop spans 14 amino acids. From germline, CDR1 is SGHNT and CDR2 YYREEE (reference sequence). V was trimmed by 4 bases and J by 7 bases, leaving 12 bases between them.

Comments on this clonotype: One end of the junction varies from germline; a read error may be responsible. This chain uses TRBV30 with TRBJ2-7, with TRBD1 matching over 8 bases. This CDR3 comprises 13 residues. Germline CDR1 GTSNPN, CDR2 SVGIG (reference sequence). CDR3 sequence reads: CAWNRQGSDEQCF. The CDR3 region has the DNA TGTGCCTGGAATCGACAGGGGAGCGACGAGCAGTGCTTC.

This clonotype has only a few counts. The genes are TRBV19 and TRBJ1-5; 9 nucleotides align to TRBD1. The CDR3 contains 15 residues. V shed 5 bases, J shed 3 bases, and the junction held 5 bases outside the gene matches. The germline V gene has CDR1 LNHDA and CDR2 SQIVND (reference sequence). The CDR3 is CASSPGTGTNQPQHF. The CDR3 DNA is TGTGCCAGTAGTCCCGGGACAGGGACCAATCAGCCCCAGCATTTT.

The chain is built from TRBV2 and TRBJ2-7, with D possibly TRBD1 on 5 matching bases. CDR1 SNHLY and CDR2 FYNNEI come from the germline V gene. The V end was cut by 2 bases, the J end by 5 bases, with 10 bases between. The CDR3 totals 13 residues. CDR3 amino acids: CASSELQGNEQYF. The CDR3 coding sequence is TGTGCCAGCAGTGAACTGCAGGGCAACGAGCAGTACTTC.

This clonotype was seen at least ten times. The chain combines TRBV12-3 or TRBV12-4 with TRBJ1-2; 9 bases line up with TRBD1. The CDR3 is 14 amino acids. Losses at the gene ends were 5 bases for V and 5 bases for J; bases not matched to a gene: 6. The CDR3 DNA reads as TGTGCCAGCAGTCCACGGGGGACAGGGTATGGCTACACCTTC. It translates to CASSPRGTGYGYTF.

This clonotype was detected ten times or more. V usage is TRBV12-3 or TRBV12-4 and J usage is TRBJ2-1, with 9 positions matching TRBD1. V gave up 6 bases and J gave up 8 bases; unmatched junction bases: 8. This CDR3 has 14 residues. In DNA form, the CDR3 reads TGTGCCAGCAGCCACGGAGGGACAGGGTATGAGCAGTTCTTC. Translation gives CASSHGGTGYEQFF.

Concerning this clonotype itself: A much larger clone differs by one base, so this may be a read error. The chain joins TRBV5-6 to TRBJ2-4, with D perhaps matching TRBD1 (5 bases). Germline V gene sequence: CDR1 SGHDT, CDR2 YYEEEE. This CDR3 spans 15 amino acids. V lost 4 bases to trimming and J lost 14 bases, with 25 bases between them. CDR3 DNA sequence: TGTGCCAGCAGCCACCCCCGGCAGGGATCAAGGTCGGAGTACTTC. Protein product: CASSHPRQGSRSEYF.

This clonotype was seen repeatedly, ten times or more. V is TRBV14 and J is TRBJ2-7; no clear D. Germline V lookup: CDR1 SGHDN, CDR2 FVKESK. The V gene lost 1 base and the J gene lost 0 bases, with 10 bases spanning the gap. The CDR3 is made up of 15 amino acids. The CDR3 is CASSQGPDSSYEQYF. Here the CDR3 DNA reads TGTGCCAGCAGCCAAGGGCCCGATAGCTCCTACGAGCAGTACTTC.

This rearrangement joins TRBV27 to TRBJ1-6; no firm D call. V was clipped by 2 bases and J by 10 bases, with 12 bases between them. Germline loops: CDR1 MNHEY, CDR2 SMNVEV (reference sequence). This CDR3 contains 14 residues. CDR3 sequence (DNA): TGTGCCAGCAGTTTACATCCGTTGGGGTCACCCCTCCACTTT. Protein product: CASSLHPLGSPLHF.

V gene TRBV7-9 combines with J gene TRBJ2-7; D is uncertain. The CDR3 loop spans 12 amino acids. Germline V gene sequence: CDR1 SEHNR, CDR2 FQNEAQ (reference sequence). CDR3 DNA: TGTGCTGTAAGGTGGGGTAGGGACGAGCAGTACTTC. Encoded protein: CAVRWGRDEQYF.

This chain links TRBV6-5 with TRBJ2-7, with TRBD2 matching over 7 bases. The V gene's germline CDR1 is MNHEY and CDR2 SVGAGI. V shed 2 bases and J 5 bases; nucleotides not matched to a gene: 6. There are 14 residues in the CDR3. The CDR3 region is CASSYRGGDNEQYF. The CDR3 DNA follows: TGTGCCAGCAGTTACAGGGGAGGGGATAACGAGCAGTACTTC.